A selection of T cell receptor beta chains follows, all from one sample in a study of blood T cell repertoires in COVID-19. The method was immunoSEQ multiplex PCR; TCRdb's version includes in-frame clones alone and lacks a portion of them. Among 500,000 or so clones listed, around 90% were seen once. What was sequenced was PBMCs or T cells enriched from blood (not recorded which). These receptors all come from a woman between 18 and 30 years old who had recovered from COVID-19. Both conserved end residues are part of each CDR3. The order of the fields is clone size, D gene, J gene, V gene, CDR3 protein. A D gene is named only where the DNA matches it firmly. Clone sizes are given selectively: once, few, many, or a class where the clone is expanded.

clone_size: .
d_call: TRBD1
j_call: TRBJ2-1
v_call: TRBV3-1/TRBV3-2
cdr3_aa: CASSQGTGEQFF

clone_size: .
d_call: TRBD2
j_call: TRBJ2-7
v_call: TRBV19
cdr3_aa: CASSFERGPYEQYF

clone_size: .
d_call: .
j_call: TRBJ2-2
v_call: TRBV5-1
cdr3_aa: CASSLLAAGNTGELFF

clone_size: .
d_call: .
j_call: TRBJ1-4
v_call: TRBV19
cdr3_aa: CASSISAGREKLFF

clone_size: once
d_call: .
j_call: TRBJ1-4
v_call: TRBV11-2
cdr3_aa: CASSSPRWTREREKLFF

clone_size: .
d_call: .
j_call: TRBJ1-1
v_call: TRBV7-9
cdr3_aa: CASSLATGTEAFF

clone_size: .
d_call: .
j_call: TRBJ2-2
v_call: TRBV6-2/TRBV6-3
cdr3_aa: CASSYDISANTGELFF

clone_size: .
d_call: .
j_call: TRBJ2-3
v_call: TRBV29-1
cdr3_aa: CSADELGDTQYF

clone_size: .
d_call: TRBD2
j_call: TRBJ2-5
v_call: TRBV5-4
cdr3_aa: CATREGLADQETQYF

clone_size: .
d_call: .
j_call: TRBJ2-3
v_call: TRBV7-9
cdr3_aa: CASSAGRGETDTQYF

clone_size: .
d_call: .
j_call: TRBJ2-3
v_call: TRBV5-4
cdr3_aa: CASSRPGLGTDTQYF

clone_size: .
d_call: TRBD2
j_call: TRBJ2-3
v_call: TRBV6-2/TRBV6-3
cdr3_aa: CASSQLGLAGETTDTQYF

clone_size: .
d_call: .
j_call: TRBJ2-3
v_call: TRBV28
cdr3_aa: CASTTLALAQYF

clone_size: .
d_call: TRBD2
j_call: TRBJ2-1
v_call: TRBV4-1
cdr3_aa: CASSRGLADYNEQFF

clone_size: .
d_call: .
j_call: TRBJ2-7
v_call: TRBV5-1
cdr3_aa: CASSLGPQSYEQYF

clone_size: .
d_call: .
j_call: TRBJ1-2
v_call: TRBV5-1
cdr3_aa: CASSDLYGGYTF

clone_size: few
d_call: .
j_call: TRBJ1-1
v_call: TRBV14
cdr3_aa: CASSQVAGNLNTEAFF

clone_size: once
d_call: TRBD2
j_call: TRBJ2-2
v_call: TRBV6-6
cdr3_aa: CASRLAGGTGELFF

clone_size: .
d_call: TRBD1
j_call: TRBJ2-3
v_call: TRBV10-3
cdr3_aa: CAVGQGTDTQYF

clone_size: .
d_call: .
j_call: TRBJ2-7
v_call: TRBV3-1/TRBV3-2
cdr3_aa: CASSQDGQGWGEQYF

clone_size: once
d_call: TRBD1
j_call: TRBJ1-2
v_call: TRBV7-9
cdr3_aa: CASSSTRPGGTGYGYTF

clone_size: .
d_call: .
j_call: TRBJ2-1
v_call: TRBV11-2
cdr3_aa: CASSLEWENEQFF

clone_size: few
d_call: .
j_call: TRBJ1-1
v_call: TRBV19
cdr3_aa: CASSVNPDTEAFF

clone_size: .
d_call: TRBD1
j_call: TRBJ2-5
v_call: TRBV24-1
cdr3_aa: CATSDLQGLQSDRGRIGETQYF

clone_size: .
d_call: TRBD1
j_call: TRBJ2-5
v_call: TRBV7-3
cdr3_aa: CASSPSPGRTGQETQYF

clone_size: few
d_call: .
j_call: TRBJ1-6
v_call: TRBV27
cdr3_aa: CASSPQGSSYNSPLHF

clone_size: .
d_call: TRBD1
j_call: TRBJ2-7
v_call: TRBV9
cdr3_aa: CASSVGGQGAEQYF

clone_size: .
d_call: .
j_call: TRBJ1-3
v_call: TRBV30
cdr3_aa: CASDGERGNTIYF

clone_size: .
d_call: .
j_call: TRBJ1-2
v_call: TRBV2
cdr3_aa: CASSGGDYGYTF